This TCR beta chain came from a study of cytomegalovirus exposure and HLA in healthy donors. Findings and caveats of the study: It was confirmed in vitro that a few of the CMV-associated chains were specific for CMV antigens. The tendency of first-cohort TCR clusters to co-occur in the roughly 130 validation repertoires emerged from a later analysis. Rare sequences made up most TCRs, while some public TCRs were found in many donors.

About this clone itself: Its specificity is unknown.

Germline V gene lookup returns CDR1 SQVTM and CDR2 ANQGSEA. The CDR3 contains 13 residues. The assay was immunoSEQ multiplex PCR, and TCRdb's table has in-frame clones only and misses some. The data contain about 130,000 clones, 75% to 90% of them singletons. It was the approximately 110-subject validation cohort, separate from the approximately 700-subject first cohort, to which the donors belonged. This rearrangement joins TRBV29-1 to TRBJ2-3, with TRBD2 matching over 7 bases. Sequenced material: PBMCs. This clonotype was obtained from a woman between 18 and 29 years old in good health and CMV-seropositive. The CDR3 region has the DNA TGCTCTGGAACGGGGGGACCCACAGATACGCAGTATTTT. Amino acid sequence: CSGTGGPTDTQYF.